The T cell receptor beta chain under discussion was sequenced for a study of T cell repertoires in aging, cancer and after chemotherapy. Broader study findings: Rebound thymic output was suggested by rising median generation probability during chemotherapy in each cancer cohort.

TCR beta rearrangements were amplified from peripheral blood genomic DNA. This clonotype occurred once. Its antigen remains unknown. TRB rearrangements spanning V, D and J were amplified using mixed TRB-A/B primers. TCRdb reprocessed the multiplex PCR reads via MiXCR and lists one record per CDR3 protein. The table lists around 2,700 distinct CDR3 sequences, under 55% of them singletons, with around 4.5% in the top ten. This CDR3 spans 14 amino acids. Trimming took 5 bases from V and 14 from J, leaving 19 bases between them. Germline CDR1 is SGHTA and CDR2 is FQGNSA. The sequenced sample consisted of blood. The V and J genes are TRBV7-2 and TRBJ1-6; D possibly corresponds to TRBD1 (5 bases). This TCR came from a human donor with a solid tumor. The CDR3 DNA reads TGTGCCAGCAGCCCGGCGGTCGGGGGGTTTGCCCTCCACTTT. As protein: CASSPAVGGFALHF.